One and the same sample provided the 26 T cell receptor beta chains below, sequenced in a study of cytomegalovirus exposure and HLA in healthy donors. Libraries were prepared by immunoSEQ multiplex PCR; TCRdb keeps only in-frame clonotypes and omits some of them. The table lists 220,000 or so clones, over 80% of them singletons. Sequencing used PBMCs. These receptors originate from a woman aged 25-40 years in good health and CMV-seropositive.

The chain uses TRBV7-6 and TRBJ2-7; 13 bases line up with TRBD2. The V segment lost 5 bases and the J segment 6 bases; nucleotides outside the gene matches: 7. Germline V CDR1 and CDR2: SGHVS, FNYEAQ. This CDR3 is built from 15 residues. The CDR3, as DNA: TGTGCCAGCAGCCCGTGGACTAGCGGGAGTGGCGAGCAGTACTTC. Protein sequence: CASSPWTSGSGEQYF.

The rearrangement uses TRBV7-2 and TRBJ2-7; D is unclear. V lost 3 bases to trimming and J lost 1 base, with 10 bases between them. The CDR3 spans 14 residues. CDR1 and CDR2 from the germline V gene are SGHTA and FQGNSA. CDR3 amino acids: CASSFGPRSYEQYF. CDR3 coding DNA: TGTGCCAGCAGCTTCGGACCAAGATCCTACGAGCAGTACTTC.

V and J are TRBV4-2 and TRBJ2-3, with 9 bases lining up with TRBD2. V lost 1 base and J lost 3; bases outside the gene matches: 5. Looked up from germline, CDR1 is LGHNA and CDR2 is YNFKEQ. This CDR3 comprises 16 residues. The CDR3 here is CASSQVGGRATDTQYF. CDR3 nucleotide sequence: TGTGCCAGCAGCCAAGTTGGCGGGAGGGCAACAGATACGCAGTATTTT.

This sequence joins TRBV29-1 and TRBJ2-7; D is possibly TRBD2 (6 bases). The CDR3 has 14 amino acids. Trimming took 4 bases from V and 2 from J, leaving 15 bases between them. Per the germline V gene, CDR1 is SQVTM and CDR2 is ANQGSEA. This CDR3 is CSVAGRIPPYEQYF. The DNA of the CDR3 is TGCAGCGTTGCCGGGAGAATACCACCCTACGAGCAGTACTTC.

The CDR3 here is CASSLGLAGGGTGELFF. CDR3 nucleotides: TGTGCCAGCAGCCTGGGACTAGCGGGAGGCGGGACCGGGGAGCTGTTTTTT. V gene TRBV11-3 combines with J gene TRBJ2-2; TRBD2 aligns across 15 bases. The CDR3 is 17 residues long. Germline V lookup: CDR1 SGHNT, CDR2 YENEEA. V gave up 5 bases and J gave up 5 bases; unmatched junction bases: 6. The variable domain in full, completed from reference TRBV11-3 and TRBJ2-2, reads EAGVVQSPRYKIIEKKQPVAFWCNPISGHNTLYWYLQNLGQGPELLIRYENEEAVDDSQLPKDRFSAERLKGVDSTLKIQPAELGDSAVYLCASSLGLAGGGTGELFFGEGSRLTVL.

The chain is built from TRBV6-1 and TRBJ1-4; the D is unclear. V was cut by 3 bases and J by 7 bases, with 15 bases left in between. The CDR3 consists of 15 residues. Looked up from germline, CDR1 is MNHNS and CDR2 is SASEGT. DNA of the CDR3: TGTGCCAGCAGTGAGGACCGGGGTTGGAGTGAAAAACTGTTTTTT. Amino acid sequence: CASSEDRGWSEKLFF.

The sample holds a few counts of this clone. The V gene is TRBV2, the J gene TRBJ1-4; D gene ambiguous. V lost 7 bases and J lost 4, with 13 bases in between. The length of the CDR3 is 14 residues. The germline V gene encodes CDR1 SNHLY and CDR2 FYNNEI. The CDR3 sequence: CASMPGGNNEKLFF. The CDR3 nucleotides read TGTGCCAGCATGCCGGGCGGGAATAATGAAAAACTGTTTTTT.

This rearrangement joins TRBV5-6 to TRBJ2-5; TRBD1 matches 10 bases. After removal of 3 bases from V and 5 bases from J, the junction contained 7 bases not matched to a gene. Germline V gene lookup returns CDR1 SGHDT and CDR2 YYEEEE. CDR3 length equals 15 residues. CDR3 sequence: CASSSRQGAWETQYF. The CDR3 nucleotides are TGTGCCAGCAGCTCCAGACAGGGGGCTTGGGAGACCCAGTACTTC.

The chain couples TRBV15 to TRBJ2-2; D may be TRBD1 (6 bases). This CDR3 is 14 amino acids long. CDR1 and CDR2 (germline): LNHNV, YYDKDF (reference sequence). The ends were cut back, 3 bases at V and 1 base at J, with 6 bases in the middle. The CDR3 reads CATSRTGNTGELFF. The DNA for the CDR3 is TGTGCCACCAGCAGGACAGGGAACACCGGGGAGCTGTTTTTT.

CDR3 sequence reads: CATSKERGYTF. CDR3 DNA: TGTGCCACCAGCAAAGAAAGGGGCTACACCTTC. The chain is built from TRBV15 and TRBJ1-2; D remains ambiguous. The V end lost 4 bases, the J end lost 8 bases, and 8 bases lay between the germline ends. CDR1 and CDR2 (germline): LNHNV, YYDKDF (reference sequence). CDR3 length: 11 residues. Full variable domain (rest looked up from reference TRBV15 and TRBJ1-2): DAMVIQNPRYQVTQFGKPVTLSCSQTLNHNVMYWYQQKSSQAPKLLFHYYDKDFNNEADTPDNFQSRRPNTSFCFLDIRSPGLGDTAMYLCATSKERGYTFGSGTRLTVV.

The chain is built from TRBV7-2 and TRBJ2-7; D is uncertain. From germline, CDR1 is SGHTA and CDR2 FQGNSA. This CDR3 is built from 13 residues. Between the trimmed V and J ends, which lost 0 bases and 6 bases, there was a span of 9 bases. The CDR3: CASSLARLSEQYF. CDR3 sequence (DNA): TGTGCCAGCAGCTTAGCGAGGTTGAGCGAGCAGTACTTC.

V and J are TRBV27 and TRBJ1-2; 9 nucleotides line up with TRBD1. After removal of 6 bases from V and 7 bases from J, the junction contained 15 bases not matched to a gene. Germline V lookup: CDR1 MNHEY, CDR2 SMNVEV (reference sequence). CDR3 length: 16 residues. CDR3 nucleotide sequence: TGTGCCAGCAGGAGTCCCGGGACAGGGTTCTCAGGTGGCTACACCTTC. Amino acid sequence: CASRSPGTGFSGGYTF.

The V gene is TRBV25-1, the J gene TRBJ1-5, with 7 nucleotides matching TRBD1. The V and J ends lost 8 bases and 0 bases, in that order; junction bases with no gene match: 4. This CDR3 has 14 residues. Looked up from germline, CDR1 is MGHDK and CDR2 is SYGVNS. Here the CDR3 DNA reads TGTGCCAGCTCGACAGGGTATAGCAATCAGCCCCAGCATTTT. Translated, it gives CASSTGYSNQPQHF.

The CDR3 sequence: CASSRTGGSYNEQFF. The CDR3 region has the DNA TGTGCCAGCAGCCGGACAGGGGGCTCCTACAATGAGCAGTTCTTC. This chain uses TRBV9 with TRBJ2-1; 10 nucleotides match TRBD1. V lost 4 bases, J lost 0 bases, and 1 base stayed unmatched. Germline assignment: CDR1 SGDLS and CDR2 YYNGEE. The CDR3 covers 15 residues.

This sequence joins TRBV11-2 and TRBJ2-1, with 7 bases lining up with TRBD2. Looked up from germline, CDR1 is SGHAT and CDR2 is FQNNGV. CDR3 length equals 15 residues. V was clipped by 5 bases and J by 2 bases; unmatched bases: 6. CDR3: CASSLGLAAYNEQFF. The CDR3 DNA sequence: TGTGCCAGCAGCCTTGGCCTAGCGGCCTACAATGAGCAGTTCTTC.

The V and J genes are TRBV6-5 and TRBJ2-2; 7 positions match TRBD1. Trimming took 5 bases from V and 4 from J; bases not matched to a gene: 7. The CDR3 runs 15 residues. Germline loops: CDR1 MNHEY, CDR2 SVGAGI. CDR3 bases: TGTGCCAGCAGTGCACAGGGGTCAGGCACCGGGGAGCTGTTTTTT. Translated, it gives CASSAQGSGTGELFF.

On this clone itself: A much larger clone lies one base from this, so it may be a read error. CDR3 nucleotides: TGTGCCTGGAGTTACAGGGACACCGGGGAGCTGTTTTTT. Protein product: CAWSYRDTGELFF. The rearrangement joins TRBV30 to TRBJ2-2; possible D gene TRBD1, 6 bases. Germline V lookup: CDR1 GTSNPN, CDR2 SVGIG (reference sequence). The CDR3 runs to 13 residues. Trimming took 2 bases from V and 3 from J, leaving 7 bases between them.

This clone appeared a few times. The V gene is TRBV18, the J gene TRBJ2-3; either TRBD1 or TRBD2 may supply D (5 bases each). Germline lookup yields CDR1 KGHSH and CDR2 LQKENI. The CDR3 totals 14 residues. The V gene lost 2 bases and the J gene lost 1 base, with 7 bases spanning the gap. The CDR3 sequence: CASSPGDGTDTQYF. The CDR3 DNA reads TGTGCCAGCTCACCAGGGGACGGCACAGATACGCAGTATTTT.

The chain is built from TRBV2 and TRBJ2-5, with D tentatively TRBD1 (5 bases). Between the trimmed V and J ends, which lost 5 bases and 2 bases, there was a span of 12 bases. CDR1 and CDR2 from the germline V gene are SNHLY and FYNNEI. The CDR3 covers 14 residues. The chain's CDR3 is CASSSSGLQETQYF. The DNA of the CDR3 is TGTGCCAGCAGTTCTTCAGGGTTGCAAGAGACCCAGTACTTC.

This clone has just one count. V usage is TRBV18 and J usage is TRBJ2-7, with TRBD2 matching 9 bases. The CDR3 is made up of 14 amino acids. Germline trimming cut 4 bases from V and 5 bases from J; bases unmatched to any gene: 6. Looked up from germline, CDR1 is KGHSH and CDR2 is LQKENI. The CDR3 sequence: CASSQGTSIDEQYF. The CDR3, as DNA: TGTGCCAGCTCACAGGGGACTAGCATCGACGAGCAGTACTTC.

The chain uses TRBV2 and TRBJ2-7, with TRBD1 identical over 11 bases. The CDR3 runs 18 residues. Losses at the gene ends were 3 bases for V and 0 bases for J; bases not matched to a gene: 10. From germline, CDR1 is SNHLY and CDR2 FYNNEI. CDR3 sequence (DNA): TGTGCCAGCAGTGACCCGGGACAGGGGGGATTTTTCTCCTACGAGCAGTACTTC. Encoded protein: CASSDPGQGGFFSYEQYF.

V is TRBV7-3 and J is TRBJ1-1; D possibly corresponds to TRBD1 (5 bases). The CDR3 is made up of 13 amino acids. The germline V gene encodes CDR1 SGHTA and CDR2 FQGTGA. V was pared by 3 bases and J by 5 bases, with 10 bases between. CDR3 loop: CASSLRGGTEAFF. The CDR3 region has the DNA TGTGCCAGCAGCTTGCGGGGCGGGACTGAAGCTTTCTTT.

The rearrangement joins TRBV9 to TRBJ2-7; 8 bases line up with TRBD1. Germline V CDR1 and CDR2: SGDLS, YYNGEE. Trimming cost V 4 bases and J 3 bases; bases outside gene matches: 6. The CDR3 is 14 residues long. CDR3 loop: CASSPRDRYYEQYF. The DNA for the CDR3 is TGTGCCAGCAGCCCCCGGGACAGGTACTACGAGCAGTACTTC.

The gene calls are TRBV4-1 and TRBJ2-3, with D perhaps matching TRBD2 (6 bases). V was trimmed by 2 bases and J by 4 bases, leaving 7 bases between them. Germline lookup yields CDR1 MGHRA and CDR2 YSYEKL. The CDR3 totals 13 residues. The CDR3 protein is CASSQPGADTQYF. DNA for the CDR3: TGCGCCAGCAGCCAACCGGGGGCAGATACGCAGTATTTT.

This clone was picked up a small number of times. CDR3 in amino acids: CASSFGGEGSQPQHF. The DNA of the CDR3 is TGTGCCAGCAGCTTCGGGGGGGAAGGTAGTCAGCCCCAGCATTTT. J is TRBJ1-5 and V is TRBV5-6; D perhaps matches TRBD1 (5 bases). Germline V gene sequence: CDR1 SGHDT, CDR2 YYEEEE. Trimming stripped 2 bases from V and 6 bases from J, with 15 bases between. This CDR3 is 15 amino acids long.

CDR3: CASSQPDPRETQYF. In nucleotides, the CDR3 is TGCGCCAGCAGCCAACCAGACCCAAGGGAGACCCAGTACTTC. The chain links TRBV4-1 to TRBJ2-5; D uncertain. Germline loops: CDR1 MGHRA, CDR2 YSYEKL. The CDR3 loop spans 14 amino acids. V was shortened by 2 bases and J by 5 bases, with 12 bases between the two germline ends.